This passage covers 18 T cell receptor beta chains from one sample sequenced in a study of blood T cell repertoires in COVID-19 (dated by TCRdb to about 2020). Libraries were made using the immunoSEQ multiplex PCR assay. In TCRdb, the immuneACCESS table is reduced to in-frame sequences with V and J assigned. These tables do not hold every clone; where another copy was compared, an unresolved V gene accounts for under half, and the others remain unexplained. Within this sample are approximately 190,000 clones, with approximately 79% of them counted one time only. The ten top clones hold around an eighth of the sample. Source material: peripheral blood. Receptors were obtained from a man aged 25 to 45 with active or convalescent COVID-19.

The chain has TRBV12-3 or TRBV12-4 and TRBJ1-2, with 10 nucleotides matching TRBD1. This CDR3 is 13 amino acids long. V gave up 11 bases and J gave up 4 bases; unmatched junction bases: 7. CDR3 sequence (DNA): TGTGCCGTCCGACAGGGGGCGCGCTATGGCTACACCTTC. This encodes CAVRQGARYGYTF.

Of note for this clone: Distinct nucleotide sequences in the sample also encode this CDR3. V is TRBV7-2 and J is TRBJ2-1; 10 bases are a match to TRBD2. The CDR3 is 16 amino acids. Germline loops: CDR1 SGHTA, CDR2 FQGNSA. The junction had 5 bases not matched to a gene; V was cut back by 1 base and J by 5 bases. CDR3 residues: CASSLVGTSGNNEQFF. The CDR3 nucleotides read TGTGCCAGCAGCTTAGTCGGTACTAGCGGGAACAATGAGCAGTTCTTC.

The CDR3 sequence: CSAIDRGTPSYEQYF. DNA of the CDR3: TGCAGTGCTATTGACAGGGGAACTCCCTCCTACGAGCAGTACTTC. The chain uses TRBV20-1 and TRBJ2-7, with 8 bases fitting TRBD1. The CDR3 extends over 15 amino acids. CDR1 DFQATT and CDR2 SNEGSKA come from the germline V gene (reference sequence). V lost 4 bases to trimming and J lost 0 bases; unmatched junction nucleotides: 8.

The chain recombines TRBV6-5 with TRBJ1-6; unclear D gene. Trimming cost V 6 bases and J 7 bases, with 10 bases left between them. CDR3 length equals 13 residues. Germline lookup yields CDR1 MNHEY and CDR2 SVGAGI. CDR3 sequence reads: CASRRTRNSPLHF. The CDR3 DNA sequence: TGTGCCAGCAGGAGGACTAGGAATTCACCCCTCCACTTT.

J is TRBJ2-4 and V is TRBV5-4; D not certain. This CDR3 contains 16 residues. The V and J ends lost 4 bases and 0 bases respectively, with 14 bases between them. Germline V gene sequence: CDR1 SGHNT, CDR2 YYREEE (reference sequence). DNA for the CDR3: TGTGCCAGCAGCCCTGGTGGCCCGCTAGCCAAAAACATTCAGTACTTC. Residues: CASSPGGPLAKNIQYF. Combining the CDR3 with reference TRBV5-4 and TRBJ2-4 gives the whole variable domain ETGVTQSPTHLIKTRGQQVTLRCSSQSGHNTVSWYQQALGQGPQFIFQYYREEENGRGNFPPRFSGLQFPNYSSELNVNALELDDSALYLCASSPGGPLAKNIQYFGAGTRLSVL.

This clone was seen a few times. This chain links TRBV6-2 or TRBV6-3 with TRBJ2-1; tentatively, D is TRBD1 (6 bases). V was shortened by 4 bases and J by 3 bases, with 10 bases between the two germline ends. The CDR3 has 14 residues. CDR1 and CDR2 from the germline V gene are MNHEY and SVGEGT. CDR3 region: CASSSSDSYNEQFF. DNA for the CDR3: TGTGCCAGCAGTTCCTCGGACAGCTACAATGAGCAGTTCTTC.

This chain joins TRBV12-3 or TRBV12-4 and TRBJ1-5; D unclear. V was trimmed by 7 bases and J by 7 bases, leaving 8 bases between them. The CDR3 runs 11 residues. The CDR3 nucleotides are TGTGCCAGCACCCTAAGCCAGCCCCAGCATTTT. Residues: CASTLSQPQHF.

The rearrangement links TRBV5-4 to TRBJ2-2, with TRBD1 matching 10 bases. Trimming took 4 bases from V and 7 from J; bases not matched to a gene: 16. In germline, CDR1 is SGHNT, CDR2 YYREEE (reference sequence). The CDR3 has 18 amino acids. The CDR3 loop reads CASSGGRDRGFVGGELFF. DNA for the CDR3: TGTGCCAGCAGCGGAGGCCGGGACAGGGGATTCGTAGGCGGGGAGCTGTTTTTT.

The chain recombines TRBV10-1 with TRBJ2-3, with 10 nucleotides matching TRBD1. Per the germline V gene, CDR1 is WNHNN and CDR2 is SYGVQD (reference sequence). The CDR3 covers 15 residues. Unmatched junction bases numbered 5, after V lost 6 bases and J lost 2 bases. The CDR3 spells CASSVGQGPTDTQYF. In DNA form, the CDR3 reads TGCGCCAGCAGCGTGGGACAGGGGCCCACAGATACGCAGTATTTT.

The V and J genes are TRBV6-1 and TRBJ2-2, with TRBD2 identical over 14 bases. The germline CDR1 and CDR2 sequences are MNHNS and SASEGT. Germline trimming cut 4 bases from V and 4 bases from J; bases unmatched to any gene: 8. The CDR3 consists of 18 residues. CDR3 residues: CASSAGTSGSSSTGELFF. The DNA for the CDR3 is TGTGCCAGCAGTGCTGGGACTAGCGGGAGTTCGAGCACCGGGGAGCTGTTTTTT.

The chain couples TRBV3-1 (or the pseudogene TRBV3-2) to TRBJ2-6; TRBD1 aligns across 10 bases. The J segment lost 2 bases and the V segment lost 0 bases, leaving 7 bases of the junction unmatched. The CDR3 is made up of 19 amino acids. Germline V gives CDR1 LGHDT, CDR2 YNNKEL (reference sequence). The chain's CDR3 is CASSQDQDRGLTGANVLTF. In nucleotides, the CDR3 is TGTGCCAGCAGCCAAGATCAAGACAGGGGGCTAACTGGGGCCAACGTCCTGACTTTC.

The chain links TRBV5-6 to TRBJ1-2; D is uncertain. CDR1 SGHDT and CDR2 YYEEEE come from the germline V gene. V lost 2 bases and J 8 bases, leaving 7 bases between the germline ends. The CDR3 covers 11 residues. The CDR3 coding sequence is TGTGCCAGCAGCTTTACTACGGGCTACACCTTC. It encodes CASSFTTGYTF.

Written as DNA, the CDR3 is TGTGCCACCAGCAGAGGAAGGACTAGCGGACCCACAGATACGCAGTATTTT. Its protein is CATSRGRTSGPTDTQYF. This chain connects TRBV15 to TRBJ2-3, with 10 bases aligning to TRBD2. CDR1 LNHNV and CDR2 YYDKDF come from the germline V gene (reference sequence). This CDR3 contains 17 residues. V lost 1 base, J lost 2 bases, and 6 bases stayed unmatched.

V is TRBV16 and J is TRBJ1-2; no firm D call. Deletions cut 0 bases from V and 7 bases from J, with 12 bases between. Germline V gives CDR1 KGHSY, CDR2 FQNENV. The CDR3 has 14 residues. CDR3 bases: TGTGCCAGCAGCCAATCTCGGGGTTGGGTTGGCTACACCTTC. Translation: CASSQSRGWVGYTF.

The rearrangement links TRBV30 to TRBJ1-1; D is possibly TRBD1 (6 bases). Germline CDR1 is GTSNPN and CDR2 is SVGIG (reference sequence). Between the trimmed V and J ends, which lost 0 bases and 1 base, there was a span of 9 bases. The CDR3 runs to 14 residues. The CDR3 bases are TGTGCCTGGAGTGTCGGACAGCAGAACACTGAAGCTTTCTTT. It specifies CAWSVGQQNTEAFF.

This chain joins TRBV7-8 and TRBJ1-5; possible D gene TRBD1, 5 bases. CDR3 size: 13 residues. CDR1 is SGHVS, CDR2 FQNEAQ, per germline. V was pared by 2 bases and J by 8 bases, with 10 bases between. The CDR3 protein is CASSLKGPKPQHF. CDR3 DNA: TGTGCCAGCAGCTTAAAGGGGCCAAAGCCCCAGCATTTT.

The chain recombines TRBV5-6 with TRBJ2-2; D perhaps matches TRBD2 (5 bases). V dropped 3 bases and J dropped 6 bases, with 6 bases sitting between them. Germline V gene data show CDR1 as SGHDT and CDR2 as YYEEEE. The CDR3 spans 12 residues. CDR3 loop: CASSWEPGELFF. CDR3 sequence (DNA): TGTGCCAGCAGCTGGGAGCCCGGGGAGCTGTTTTTT.

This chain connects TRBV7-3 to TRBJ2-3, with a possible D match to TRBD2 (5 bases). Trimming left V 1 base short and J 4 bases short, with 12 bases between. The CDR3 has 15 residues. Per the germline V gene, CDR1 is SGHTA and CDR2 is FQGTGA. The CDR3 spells CASSLNRGTPDTQYF. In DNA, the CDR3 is TGTGCCAGCAGCTTAAATCGGGGTACGCCAGATACGCAGTATTTT.